This is a list of T cell receptor beta chains from one sample in a study of T cells in Graves' hyperthyroidism and ophthalmopathy. One entry per CDR3 protein, called by TCRdb with MiXCR from the multiplex PCR reads. The data show a few hundred thousand distinct CDR3 sequences, just under 15% seen once. Input material: blood. Every receptor here comes from a woman under 40 with Graves' hyperthyroidism. The CDR3 runs from the conserved cysteine through the conserved F or W. Each record gives: J gene, clone size, V gene, D gene, CDR3 DNA, CDR3 protein. D genes are given only for firm matches. Clone size is given for some rows only: seen once, a few or many times, or a class if the clone is expanded.

TRBJ2-1	-	TRBV9	-	TGTGCCAGCAGCGTCCACTCGGACAATGAGCAGTTCTTC	CASSVHSDNEQFF
TRBJ1-2	few	TRBV29-1	-	TGCAGCGCCCAGAGAGGGGGGATCTATGGCTACATCTTC	CSAQRGGIYGYIF
TRBJ2-7	-	TRBV15	TRBD1	TGTGCCACCAGCAGAGCCGCCGGGACAGGGAGCAACGAGCAGTACTTC	CATSRAAGTGSNEQYF
TRBJ2-5	-	TRBV5-1	-	TGCGCCAGCAGACTAGCACAAGAGACCCAGTACTTC	CASRLAQETQYF
TRBJ2-1	many	TRBV18	TRBD1	TGTGCCAGCTCACCACTCAGGGGGACGGGGATTAATGAGCAGTTCTTC	CASSPLRGTGINEQFF
TRBJ2-7	many	TRBV5-1	-	TGCGCCAGCAGCCTTACCCCGGACGGTTCCTACGAGCAGTACTTC	CASSLTPDGSYEQYF
TRBJ2-7	few	TRBV6-2/TRBV6-3	TRBD2	TGTGCCAGCAGTTACACTTACCTAGCGGGAGAAAGCTACGAGCAGTACTTC	CASSYTYLAGESYEQYF
TRBJ1-4	-	TRBV29-1	-	TGCAGCGTTGAGACAGCAAGTCGCGAAAAACTGTTTTTT	CSVETASREKLFF
TRBJ2-1	many	TRBV18	TRBD2	TGTGCCAGCCGAGCGGGAGATAACAATGAGCAGTTCTTC	CASRAGDNNEQFF
TRBJ2-1	-	TRBV27	-	TGTGCCAGCAGTTTATTAGGTCTAGCAACCAATGAGCAGTTCTTC	CASSLLGLATNEQFF
TRBJ1-6	few	TRBV5-4	-	TGTGCCAGCAGCTTGTGGGGGTCCTATAATTCACCCCTCCACTTT	CASSLWGSYNSPLHF
TRBJ1-2	-	TRBV20-1	-	TGCAGTGCTAGAGATCTAGTCAGAGTTAGCTATGGCTACACCTTC	CSARDLVRVSYGYTF
TRBJ2-1	-	TRBV5-5	-	TGTGCCAGCAGCTTGGTGGGAGTTACTAGCTCCTACAATGAGCAGTTCTTC	CASSLVGVTSSYNEQFF
TRBJ2-7	many	TRBV2	TRBD1	TGTGCCAGCAGGGCAGGGGGTTTTTACGAGCAGTACTTC	CASRAGGFYEQYF
TRBJ1-1	few	TRBV29-1	TRBD1	TGCAGCGTTGAGCCGGACAGGGGTTCGTGGACTGAAGCTTTCTTT	CSVEPDRGSWTEAFF
TRBJ1-5	many	TRBV7-8	TRBD1	TGTGCCAGCAGCCGAGACAGGGCGTTAGGTCAGCCCCAGCATTTT	CASSRDRALGQPQHF
TRBJ2-1	few	TRBV6-1	-	TGTGCCGCGACCAACCTAGCGACGAGCTCCTACAATGAGCAGTTCTTC	CAATNLATSSYNEQFF
TRBJ1-3	-	TRBV9	-	TGTGCCAGCAGCGTAGACTCTGGGTTCTCTGGAAACACCATATATTTT	CASSVDSGFSGNTIYF
TRBJ1-1	many	TRBV7-6	TRBD1	TGTGCCAGCAGCTTGGCAGGGGGTCGCGCTTTCTTT	CASSLAGGRAFF
TRBJ2-7	many	TRBV3-1	-	TGTGCCAGCAGCCAAGCCAGGGGCGAGCAGTACTTC	CASSQARGEQYF
TRBJ2-1	-	TRBV20-1	TRBD2	TGCAGTGCTAGAGGGGGGCTAGCGGGAGGTGGGAATGAGCAGTTCTTC	CSARGGLAGGGNEQFF
TRBJ2-2	-	TRBV19	TRBD2	TGTGCCGGTAGGACTAGCGGAAACACCGGGGAGCTGTTTTTT	CAGRTSGNTGELFF
TRBJ2-7	-	TRBV28	TRBD2	TGTGCCAGCACCCAGACTGGGGGTAGCGGGAGTCCCCACCCTGCCTACGAGCAGTACTTC	CASTQTGGSGSPHPAYEQYF
TRBJ2-7	-	TRBV4-1	TRBD2	TGCGCCAGCAGCCAAGATGGGACTAGCGGGAGTAATATCTACGAGCAGTACTTC	CASSQDGTSGSNIYEQYF